This TCR beta chain came from a study of shared clonotypes between healthy human individuals. Naive-designated CD8 cells lacked CD45RO, were positively enriched for CCR7, and omitted terminally differentiated effector memory CD45RA+ cells. From germline, CDR1 is SGHDT and CDR2 YYEEEE. The V gene end was trimmed by 5 bases and the J gene end by 0 bases; junction bases not matched to a gene: 2. The CDR3 spans 13 residues. The count of this clone is one. Antigen specificity is unknown. Whole-study results and caveats: An effect of sequencing depth on clonotype sharing among donors was expected. Rarefaction revealed incomplete sorted-subset sequencing despite large depth.

Clones were sequenced by immunoSEQ multiplex PCR, and TCRdb holds only the in-frame ones, with some missing. The data contain millions of clones, less than 95% of them singletons. This receptor was obtained from a man between 18 and 29 years old in good health. The source material was naive CD8+ T cells sorted from blood. The chain combines TRBV5-6 with TRBJ2-7, with 7 bases matching TRBD1. CDR3 DNA: TGTGCCAGCAGTGGACAGGCCTCCTACGAGCAGTACTTC. Protein product: CASSGQASYEQYF.